This T cell receptor beta chain was documented in a study of shared clonotypes between healthy human individuals. Study-level background: Ranging from 18 to 49 in age, donors were two women and three men. The study used three CD4 naive, three CD4 memory, two CD8 naive and one CD8 memory plate per donor.

The germline V gene encodes CDR1 MNHNS and CDR2 SASEGT. The CDR3 loop spans 12 amino acids. The germline V and J ends were trimmed by 8 bases and 5 bases, with 10 bases remaining between them. CD4+ cells were split into CD45RA+ naive and CD45RA-negative memory subsets. Assay: immunoSEQ multiplex PCR; the TCRdb copy retains only in-frame clones and omits some. The table has 550,000 to 850,000 clones, 72% seen once. The TCR sequence derives from a woman aged 30 to 39 in good health. The chain recombines TRBV6-1 with TRBJ2-1; D gene uncertain. The sequenced sample was memory CD4+ T cells sorted from blood. Sample subset: CD45RA-negative fraction. The CDR3 sequence: CASLNRDNEQFF. In DNA, the CDR3 is TGTGCCAGCCTAAATCGGGACAATGAGCAGTTCTTC.